The clone carrying this T cell receptor (beta chain) was found many times. What it binds is unknown. TCRdb re-derived calls from the reads in MiXCR, one entry per CDR3 protein. The sample lists over 450,000 distinct CDR3 sequences; about 11% were seen once. The data derive from a study of T cell repertoires in cytomegalovirus infection. Study as a whole: A matching HLA type, together with CMV infection, was signaled by public TCR beta signatures.

The CDR3 covers 14 residues. With 0 bases removed from V and 2 bases from J, the gap between germline ends came to 4 bases. The germline CDR1 and CDR2 sequences are LGHNA and YNFKEQ. Whole-study findings and limits: The study identified carriers of CMV plus the relevant HLA from cumulative public TCR beta family frequency.

The receptor's source is a human donor in good health (CMV status not recorded). Some clones in this sample may be carry-over from other donors' samples. The sequencing input was PBMCs. The chain carries TRBV4-2 and TRBJ2-2; the D is unclear. DNA of the CDR3: TGTGCCAGCAGCCAAGAATACAACACCGGGGAGCTGTTTTTT. Encoded protein: CASSQEYNTGELFF.